Included here is one T cell receptor (beta chain) sequence, with context. Its specificity is not known. Healthy bone marrow donors supplied every sample. Germline V gene data show CDR1 as SGHVS and CDR2 as FNYEAQ. The CDR3 has 14 residues. V shed 0 bases and J shed 7 bases, with 9 bases lying between them. The data belong to a study of cytomegalovirus exposure and HLA in healthy donors. Study summary: Findings of an earlier analysis included around 120 million unique TCR beta sequences from roughly 180 million T cells.

The study, taken as a whole, reports: Later genetic work tied a missense DCLRE1C variant to beta-chain V and J trimming.

Amplification used 60 Vbeta primers and 13 Jbeta primers. Profiled with immunoSEQ multiplex PCR; TCRdb holds only in-frame clones, not every one. The sample consists of 150,000 to 200,000 clones, over 70% of them appearing once. Input material: PBMCs. The chain carries TRBV7-6 and TRBJ2-2; D unclear. This clonotype was sampled from a male donor in good health and CMV-seropositive. DNA of the CDR3: TGTGCCAGCAGCTTAGCGCAATCAGGCGGGGAGCTGTTTTTT. As protein: CASSLAQSGGELFF.